Below, 13 T cell receptor beta chains from the same sample are listed, as sequenced in a study of cytomegalovirus exposure and HLA in healthy donors listed by TCRdb under 2017. Receptors were amplified or captured by the immunoSEQ multiplex PCR assay. For the multiplex PCR, a mixture combining 60 forward primers for TCR Vbeta segments and 13 reverse primers for TCR Jbeta segments was used. TCRdb carries this immuneACCESS record with in-frame sequences only. Its versions omit some clonotypes, under half of them owing to an unresolved V gene in the studies checked, with the rest unexplained. In all, the sample holds 150,000 or so clones, and around 80% of those were seen once. In total, the top ten clones hold around 2.5% of the sample. Material: PBMCs. The source of these receptors is a man aged 45-65 years in good health and CMV-seronegative.

The chain is built from TRBV18 and TRBJ2-1; tentative D call: TRBD2 (7 bases). Trimming cost V 2 bases and J 7 bases, with 15 bases left between them. The CDR3 covers 15 residues. Per germline, CDR1 KGHSH and CDR2 LQKENI. The CDR3 DNA reads as TGTGCCAGCTCACCATCCTGGGGGGGCATGAATGAGCAGTTCTTC. Translated: CASSPSWGGMNEQFF.

The V gene is TRBV5-1, the J gene TRBJ2-3; 11 bases map to TRBD2. The CDR3 covers 17 residues. Losses at the gene ends were 4 bases for V and 2 bases for J; bases not matched to a gene: 9. Per the germline V gene, CDR1 is SGHRS and CDR2 is YFSETQ. CDR3 residues: CASSLTLAGGPTDTQYF. The CDR3 nucleotides read TGCGCCAGCAGCCTCACGCTAGCGGGGGGACCCACAGATACGCAGTATTTT.

The chain has TRBV19 and TRBJ2-7; possibly TRBD1 for D (5 bases). The CDR3 length is 13 residues. With 2 bases removed from V and 3 bases from J, the gap between germline ends came to 8 bases. The germline gives CDR1 LNHDA, CDR2 SQIVND (reference sequence). The DNA for the CDR3 is TGTGCCAGTAGTATAAGACAGTTCTACGAGCAGTACTTC. It encodes CASSIRQFYEQYF.

V and J are TRBV9 and TRBJ1-2, with 10 bases that match TRBD1. Unmatched junction bases numbered 3, after V lost 0 bases and J lost 4 bases. Germline V CDR1 and CDR2: SGDLS, YYNGEE. The CDR3 has 15 residues. The CDR3 DNA is TGTGCCAGCAGCGTAGGACAGGGGGCGGGCTATGGCTACACCTTC. Amino acid sequence: CASSVGQGAGYGYTF.

This clone came up a few times. J is TRBJ2-7 and V is TRBV1; TRBD2 was called by the table and not checked on the DNA. TRBV1 constitutes a pseudogene. This CDR3 is 17 amino acids long. The CDR3 DNA reads as TGCACCAGCAGCCAAGATCCTGTCAGCGGGGGGACCCCGCGGCAGTACTTC. It specifies CTSSQDPVSGGTPRQYF.

The sample holds one count of this clone. This sequence joins TRBV30 and TRBJ2-1; D is uncertain. V lost 2 bases, J lost 4 bases, and 9 bases lay in between. Germline lookup yields CDR1 GTSNPN and CDR2 SVGIG (reference sequence). This CDR3 is built from 13 residues. The CDR3 reads CAWSQTGYNEQFF. CDR3 sequence (DNA): TGTGCCTGGAGTCAGACTGGGTACAATGAGCAGTTCTTC.

The gene calls are TRBV7-7 and TRBJ2-5; 11 bases are a match to TRBD1. V shed 3 bases, J shed 2 bases, and the junction held 5 bases outside the gene matches. In germline, CDR1 is SSHAT, CDR2 FNYEAQ (reference sequence). This CDR3 is 16 amino acids long. CDR3 sequence reads: CASSFGQGAQQETQYF. CDR3 coding DNA: TGTGCCAGCAGCTTTGGACAGGGGGCCCAACAAGAGACCCAGTACTTC.

This chain links TRBV14 with TRBJ2-7; TRBD2 matches 10 bases. V trimming: 6 bases; J trimming: 0 bases; junction bases outside the gene matches: 5. CDR1 is SGHDN, CDR2 FVKESK, per germline. This CDR3 is built from 15 residues. The CDR3 coding sequence is TGTGCCAGCAGTTTAAGACTAGCGGGCTCCTACGAGCAGTACTTC. This encodes CASSLRLAGSYEQYF. Complete variable domain (other parts from reference TRBV14 and TRBJ2-7): EAGVTQFPSHSVIEKGQTVTLRCDPISGHDNLYWYRRVMGKEIKFLLHFVKESKQDESGMPNNRFLAERTGGTYSTLKVQPAELEDSGVYFCASSLRLAGSYEQYFGPGTRLTVT.

The V call is TRBV6-5, the J call TRBJ2-5; D gene ambiguous. This CDR3 contains 12 residues. The V end was cut by 4 bases, the J end by 4 bases, with 7 bases between. The germline V gene has CDR1 MNHEY and CDR2 SVGAGI. The CDR3 DNA reads as TGTGCCAGCAGTTCATCTAGAGAGACCCAGTACTTC. The encoded protein is CASSSSRETQYF.

J is TRBJ2-2 and V is TRBV7-3, with TRBD1 matching 9 bases. Unmatched junction bases numbered 2, after V lost 3 bases and J lost 3 bases. Germline lookup yields CDR1 SGHTA and CDR2 FQGTGA. The CDR3 is 15 residues long. This CDR3 is CASSLGQGDTGELFF. For the CDR3, the DNA is TGTGCCAGCAGCTTGGGACAGGGAGACACCGGGGAGCTGTTTTTT. Together with reference TRBV7-3 and TRBJ2-2, the CDR3 gives the full variable domain: GAGVSQTPSNKVTEKGKYVELRCDPISGHTALYWYRQSLGQGPEFLIYFQGTGAADDSGLPNDRFFAVRPEGSVSTLKIQRTERGDSAVYLCASSLGQGDTGELFFGEGSRLTVL.

The chain employs TRBV5-1 and TRBJ1-1, with unresolved D. Germline CDR1 reads SGHRS; CDR2 reads YFSETQ. The CDR3 extends over 12 amino acids. The germline V and J ends were trimmed by 4 bases and 6 bases, with 10 bases remaining between them. The DNA of the CDR3 is TGCGCCAGCAGCGGTAGCTGGCCTGAAGCTTTCTTT. Translated: CASSGSWPEAFF.

V gene TRBV19 combines with J gene TRBJ1-1; tentative D call: TRBD1 (6 bases). V lost 7 bases to trimming and J lost 8 bases, with 17 bases between them. This CDR3 has 13 residues. Germline V gene lookup returns CDR1 LNHDA and CDR2 SQIVND (reference sequence). CDR3 nucleotide sequence: TGTGCCAGTACAGGGGATAAGACAAGAGAAGCTTTCTTT. Translation: CASTGDKTREAFF. Filled out from reference TRBV19 and TRBJ1-1, the complete variable domain reads DGGITQSPKYLFRKEGQNVTLSCEQNLNHDAMYWYRQDPGQGLRLIYYSQIVNDFQKGDIAEGYSVSREKKESFPLTVTSAQKNPTAFYLCASTGDKTREAFFGQGTRLTVV.

The V call is TRBV6-1, the J call TRBJ2-7, with TRBD1 matching 7 bases. CDR1 MNHNS and CDR2 SASEGT come from the germline V gene. The V gene end was trimmed by 7 bases and the J gene end by 3 bases; junction bases not matched to a gene: 6. The CDR3 runs to 13 residues. CDR3 loop: CASKLGGGYEQYF. CDR3 DNA: TGTGCCAGCAAGTTAGGGGGCGGCTACGAGCAGTACTTC.